The T cell receptor beta chain under discussion was sequenced for a study of human T cells and chemical hapten exposure. Study in general: The scalp of each patient received a weekly diphenylcyclopropenone dose for the full roughly 25-week study. Study-level points and caveats: Expanded TCRs produced significantly more large CDR3 similarity clusters than controls did.

Unique molecular identifiers were affixed to discrete cDNA molecules within the library. TCRdb recomputed calls from the RACE reads with MiXCR, one row per CDR3 protein. The data contain roughly 100,000 distinct CDR3 sequences, around 9.6% of them singletons. Time point of the sample: pre-sensitization, week 0. Regarding treatment: therapeutic diphenylcyclopropenone sensitization with weekly scalp DPC. As regards this clonotype: Its antigen is unidentified.

The receptor was isolated from a woman aged 40 to 50 with alopecia areata. Some clones in this sample may be carry-over from other donors' samples. This material consisted of whole blood, taken in connection with sensitization to the hapten diphenylcyclopropenone (DPC).

CDR3 DNA: TGTGCCAGCAGCAAAGCCCCAGGACAGCCAAATTCACCCCTCCACTTT. It translates to CASSKAPGQPNSPLHF. V usage is TRBV21-1 and J usage is TRBJ1-6; the D call of TRBD1 is as the table states it, not checked on the DNA. TRBV21-1 represents a pseudogene. This CDR3 has 16 residues.